The 15 T cell receptor beta chains below were found in one sample sequenced in a study of blood T cell repertoires in COVID-19. The method was immunoSEQ multiplex PCR; TCRdb's version includes in-frame clones alone and lacks a portion of them. The sample shows 200,000 or so clones, roughly 84% of them seen only once. Specimen: PBMCs or T cells enriched from blood (not recorded which). Receptor source: a man aged 35 to 55 who had recovered from COVID-19.

V and J are TRBV28 and TRBJ2-1; a possible D gene is TRBD1 (6 bases). CDR1 and CDR2 from the germline V gene are MDHEN and SYDVKM. Trimming left V 3 bases short and J 5 bases short, with 26 bases between. The CDR3 has 19 residues. The CDR3 bases are TGTGCCAGCAGTTTCGTGGCAGGGGCAACCTCCTCTCACAACAATGAGCAGTTCTTC. Translating it yields CASSFVAGATSSHNNEQFF.

This chain uses TRBV19 with TRBJ1-5; 7 bases match TRBD1. This CDR3 comprises 15 residues. Germline loops: CDR1 LNHDA, CDR2 SQIVND (reference sequence). With 8 bases clipped from V and 0 bases from J, the junction kept 7 bases outside the gene matches. The CDR3 coding sequence is TGTGCCAGTGGGGGGACAGACCATAGCAATCAGCCCCAGCATTTT. It encodes CASGGTDHSNQPQHF.

The chain carries TRBV19 and TRBJ1-4; D might be TRBD1 (6 bases). The CDR3 extends over 15 amino acids. CDR1 and CDR2 from the germline V gene are LNHDA and SQIVND (reference sequence). V shed 5 bases and J shed 7 bases, with 17 bases lying between them. The CDR3 is CASSADRQLFEKLFF. The CDR3 DNA sequence: TGTGCCAGTAGTGCTGACAGGCAACTTTTTGAAAAACTGTTTTTT.

This chain links TRBV6-6 with TRBJ2-7; TRBD1 agrees at 10 bases. The V and J ends lost 10 bases and 5 bases, in that order; junction bases with no gene match: 8. The CDR3 spans 13 residues. Germline CDR1 and CDR2: MNHNY and SVGAGI (reference sequence). The CDR3: CATTDRGTDEQYF. The CDR3, as DNA: TGTGCCACCACGGACAGGGGGACTGACGAGCAGTACTTC.

The chain couples TRBV28 to TRBJ2-2, with D perhaps matching TRBD2 (6 bases). This CDR3 spans 15 amino acids. The germline gives CDR1 MDHEN, CDR2 SYDVKM. Deletions cut 5 bases from V and 1 base from J, with 11 bases between. DNA of the CDR3: TGTGCCAGCAGTCTCCGGGACTGGAACACCGGGGAGCTGTTTTTT. Protein product: CASSLRDWNTGELFF.

The rearrangement joins TRBV3-1 (or the pseudogene TRBV3-2) to TRBJ1-4, with 9 bases identical to TRBD1. CDR1 is LGHDT, CDR2 YNNKEL, per germline (reference sequence). V gave up 2 bases and J gave up 8 bases; unmatched junction bases: 6. CDR3 length: 15 residues. The chain's CDR3 is CASSQRTGEGEKLFF. Here the CDR3 DNA reads TGTGCCAGCAGCCAACGGACAGGGGAAGGGGAAAAACTGTTTTTT.

Here the CDR3 reads CASSQATGALNTEAFF. For the CDR3, the DNA is TGTGCCAGCAGCCAAGCCACAGGGGCCCTGAACACTGAAGCTTTCTTT. This chain links TRBV3-1 (or the pseudogene TRBV3-2) with TRBJ1-1, with TRBD1 identical over 7 bases. Germline CDR1 is LGHDT and CDR2 is YNNKEL (reference sequence). V was pared by 1 base and J by 0 bases, with 5 bases of the junction left unmatched. The CDR3 spans 16 residues.

Turning to this clone: Other DNA sequences in the same sample also yield this CDR3. The rearrangement links TRBV7-2 to TRBJ2-5; tentatively, D is TRBD1 (5 bases). CDR3 size: 13 residues. Trimming stripped 4 bases from V and 1 base from J, with 7 bases between. From germline, CDR1 is SGHTA and CDR2 FQGNSA. The CDR3 DNA reads as TGTGCCAGCAGCTCAGGGCTCCAAGAGACCCAGTACTTC. Amino acid sequence: CASSSGLQETQYF.

The rearrangement uses TRBV29-1 and TRBJ1-1; TRBD1 matches 9 bases. V lost 6 bases and J lost 6; bases outside the gene matches: 5. The CDR3 extends over 12 amino acids. Germline loops: CDR1 SQVTM, CDR2 ANQGSEA. DNA for the CDR3: TGCAGCGTAAACAGGGGGCCAGCTGAAGCTTTCTTT. Its protein is CSVNRGPAEAFF.

The chain combines TRBV7-2 with TRBJ2-2; 11 bases align to TRBD2. This CDR3 has 18 amino acids. Trimming at V came to 1 base and at J to 4 bases, leaving 8 bases not matched to a gene. The germline CDR1 and CDR2 sequences are SGHTA and FQGNSA. The CDR3: CASSLVASGGSGTGELFF. CDR3 coding DNA: TGTGCCAGCAGCTTAGTCGCTAGCGGGGGGAGCGGCACCGGGGAGCTGTTTTTT. The full variable domain, rest sourced from reference TRBV7-2 and TRBJ2-2, is GAGVSQSPSNKVTEKGKDVELRCDPISGHTALYWYRQSLGQGLEFLIYFQGNSAPDKSGLPSDRFSAERTGGSVSTLTIQRTQQEDSAVYLCASSLVASGGSGTGELFFGEGSRLTVL.

The chain has TRBV7-9 and TRBJ1-2; D is perhaps TRBD1 (6 bases). The germline CDR1 and CDR2 sequences are SEHNR and FQNEAQ (reference sequence). V gave up 4 bases and J gave up 2 bases, with 11 bases separating them. This CDR3 spans 14 amino acids. CDR3 protein: CASSSQGTNYGYTF. In DNA form, the CDR3 reads TGTGCCAGCAGCTCGCAGGGGACGAACTATGGCTACACCTTC. Using reference TRBV7-9 and TRBJ1-2 for the parts outside the CDR3, the full variable domain is DTGVSQNPRHKITKRGQNVTFRCDPISEHNRLYWYRQTLGQGPEFLTYFQNEAQLEKSRLLSDRFSAERPKGSFSTLEIQRTEQGDSAMYLCASSSQGTNYGYTFGSGTRLTVV.

This clone has a single count. The chain has TRBV19 and TRBJ2-6; D possibly corresponds to TRBD2 (5 bases). Germline-derived CDR1 and CDR2 are LNHDA and SQIVND (reference sequence). V was pared by 3 bases and J by 0 bases, with 9 bases between. The CDR3 consists of 16 residues. The CDR3 protein is CASSIGESSGANVLTF. CDR3 coding DNA: TGTGCCAGTAGTATCGGGGAGAGCTCTGGGGCCAACGTCCTGACTTTC.

The chain has TRBV7-2 and TRBJ2-1; TRBD2 agrees at 9 bases. V lost 2 bases and J lost 9; bases outside the gene matches: 8. Germline CDR1 and CDR2: SGHTA and FQGNSA. The CDR3 is made up of 15 amino acids. CDR3 in DNA: TGTGCCAGCAGCTTACTGCGGGGGGGCCTCAGTGAGCAGTTCTTC. Residues: CASSLLRGGLSEQFF.

V gene TRBV5-8 combines with J gene TRBJ1-1, with 7 bases lining up with TRBD1. V shed 4 bases, J shed 0 bases, and the junction held 3 bases outside the gene matches. This CDR3 is built from 14 residues. CDR1 and CDR2 (germline): SGHTS, YDEGEE. The CDR3 DNA is TGTGCCAGCAGCACGGGACAGATGAACACTGAAGCTTTCTTT. Residues: CASSTGQMNTEAFF.

The rearrangement joins TRBV11-2 to TRBJ1-1; D ambiguous. Looked up from germline, CDR1 is SGHAT and CDR2 is FQNNGV. CDR3 length: 11 residues. The V and J ends lost 3 bases and 8 bases respectively, with 7 bases between them. CDR3 amino acids: CASSLSGEAFF. The CDR3 DNA reads TGTGCCAGCAGCTTGTCGGGGGAAGCTTTCTTT.